This T cell receptor (beta chain) was observed in a study of blood T cell repertoires in COVID-19 (dated by TCRdb to between 2020 and 2021). As for the study more broadly: Collaborator samples came from the United States, Italy and Spain and covered acute and convalescent phases of COVID-19. The material from the prospective study consisted of cDNA or gDNA derived from T cells, B-cell-depleted T cells, or PBMCs. The dataset comprised deeply sampled blood TCRbeta repertoires from subjects exposed to, actively infected with, or recovered from COVID-19. The repertoires were made available in a free public database intended to serve as a resource for research on the immune response to SARS-CoV-2. Samples were obtained from the ongoing ImmuneRACE study (first 160 participants) and from 1,200 or so subjects provided by 6 global collaborators. The sample metadata nearly always contained a de-identified subject ID, COVID-19 status, age in years and sex. Where HLA class I and class II types were available, the types were taken from metadata supplied by the sample provider, not from assay-based typing. General study outcomes and caveats: The amount of clinical and demographic metadata varied by source and participant and was provided uncurated.

The count of this clone is one. Its antigen has not been determined. Base qualities were left out, and no much larger clone turns up one base away. One collaborating source in Seattle enrolled patients during active infection and followed them longitudinally through the course of disease. Whole blood was collected in K2EDTA tubes by collaborating institutions according to the institutions' own protocols. For TCRbeta analysis, collaborators shipped samples in one of three forms: frozen whole blood, isolated PBMCs, or DNA extracted from either of those sample types. The germline V gene yields SGHRS for CDR1 and YFSETQ for CDR2. Deletion took 4 bases off V and 0 bases off J, with a span of 13 bases between the germline ends. The CDR3 starts with the cysteine, ends with the phenylalanine, and has 15 residues. The CDR3 DNA has 45 bases and is translated from base 1. The immunoSEQ Assay, a bias-controlled multiplex PCR, was used to amplify TCRbeta CDR3 regions from genomic DNA. The paper's processing steps were these. The number of nucleated cells in each sample was estimated from the amplification of reference gene primers within the assay. To quantify the absolute abundance of each unique TCRbeta CDR3 rearrangement, sequence reads were collapsed and filtered. For each sample, productive Simpson clonality was calculated as the square root of Simpson's diversity index over productive rearrangements. TCRdb holds this immuneACCESS table with in-frame rearrangements only. Some clones are missing; in checked studies, unresolved V genes explain under half, and the rest has no known cause. D and trimming were read from the DNA, whereas the V and J calls and clone size are those reported in that table. The sample profile shows over 400,000 clones; approximately 91% of them were found once. The top ten hold roughly 7.3% of the sample.

Material for sequencing was peripheral blood. This sequence originates from a woman aged 45-65 years with COVID-19, enrolled during active disease. This receptor chain uses TRBV5-1 and TRBJ1-2; TRBD1 is a weak D gene call, 5 bases matching. The CDR3 protein sequence reads: CASSPDSPANYGYTF. The sequenced DNA is TGCGCCAGCAGCCCCGACAGCCCAGCTAACTATGGCTACACCTTC.